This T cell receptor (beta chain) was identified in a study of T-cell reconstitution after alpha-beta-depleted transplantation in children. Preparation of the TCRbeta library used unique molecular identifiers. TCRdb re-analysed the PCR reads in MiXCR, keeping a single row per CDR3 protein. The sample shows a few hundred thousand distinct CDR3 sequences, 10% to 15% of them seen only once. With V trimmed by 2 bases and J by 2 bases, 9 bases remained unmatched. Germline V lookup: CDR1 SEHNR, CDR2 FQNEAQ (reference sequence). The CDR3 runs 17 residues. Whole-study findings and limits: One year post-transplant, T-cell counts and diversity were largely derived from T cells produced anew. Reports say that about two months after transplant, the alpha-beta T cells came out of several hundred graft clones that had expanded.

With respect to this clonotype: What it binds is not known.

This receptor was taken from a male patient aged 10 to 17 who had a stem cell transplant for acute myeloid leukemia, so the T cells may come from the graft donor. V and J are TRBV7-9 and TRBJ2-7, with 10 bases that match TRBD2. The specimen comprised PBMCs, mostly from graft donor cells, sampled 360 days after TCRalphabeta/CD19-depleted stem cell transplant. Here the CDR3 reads CASSLLSGRALTYEQYF. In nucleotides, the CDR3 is TGTGCCAGCAGCTTACTAAGCGGGAGGGCCCTAACCTACGAGCAGTACTTC.